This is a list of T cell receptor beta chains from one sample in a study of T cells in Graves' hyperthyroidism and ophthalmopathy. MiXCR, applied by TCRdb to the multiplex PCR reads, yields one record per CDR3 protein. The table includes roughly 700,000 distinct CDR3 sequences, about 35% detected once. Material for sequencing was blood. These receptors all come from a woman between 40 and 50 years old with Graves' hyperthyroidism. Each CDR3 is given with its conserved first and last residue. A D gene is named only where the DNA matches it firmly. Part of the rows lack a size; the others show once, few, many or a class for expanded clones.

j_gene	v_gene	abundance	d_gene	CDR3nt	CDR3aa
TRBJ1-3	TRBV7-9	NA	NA	TGTGCCAGCAGCTTTAAGGGGAACACCATATATTTT	CASSFKGNTIYF
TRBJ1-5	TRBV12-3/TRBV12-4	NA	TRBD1	TGTGCCAGCAGTAGGAAGGGACAGGGCAATCAGCCCCAGCATTTT	CASSRKGQGNQPQHF
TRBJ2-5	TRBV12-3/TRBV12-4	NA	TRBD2	TGTGCCAGCAGTTTGTCCGCGGGGGGGCAGACCCAGTACTTC	CASSLSAGGQTQYF
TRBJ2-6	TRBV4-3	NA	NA	TGCGCCAGCAGCCAAGGACAGGTCCCCGTGGCTTCTGGGGCCAACGTCCTGACTTTC	CASSQGQVPVASGANVLTF
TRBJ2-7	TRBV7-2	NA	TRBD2	TGTGCCAGCAGCCCAACTAGCGGCACCTTCTCCTACGAGCAGTACTTC	CASSPTSGTFSYEQYF
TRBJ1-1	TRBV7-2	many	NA	TGTGCCAGCAGGAAGAGGGTGGGGAACACTGAAGCTTTCTTT	CASRKRVGNTEAFF
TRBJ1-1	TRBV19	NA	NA	TGTGCCAGTAGCGACGCGGGAGCTTTCTTT	CASSDAGAFF
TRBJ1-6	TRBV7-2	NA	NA	TGTGCCAGCAGCAGGGGGGCGGATTCACCCCTCCACTTT	CASSRGADSPLHF
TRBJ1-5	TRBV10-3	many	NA	TGTGCCATCATCCCCCAGGCCGGGCAACCCCAGCATTTT	CAIIPQAGQPQHF
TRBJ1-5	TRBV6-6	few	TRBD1	TGTGCCAGCAGTTCCCGGGGACAGGTCAAATATAGCAATCAGCCCCAGCATTTT	CASSSRGQVKYSNQPQHF
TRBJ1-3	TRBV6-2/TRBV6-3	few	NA	TGTGCCAGCGTTCCCCGAGCTCAACTTTCTGGAAACACCATATATTTT	CASVPRAQLSGNTIYF
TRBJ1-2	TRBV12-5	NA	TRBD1	TGTGCTAGTGGTTTCGACAGGGTTAGCTACACCTTC	CASGFDRVSYTF
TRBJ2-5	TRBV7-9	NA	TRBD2	TGTGCCAGCAGCCCCCGGGGGGAAGAGACCCAGTACTTC	CASSPRGEETQYF
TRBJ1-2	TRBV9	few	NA	TGTGCCAGCAGCGCGGAGAGGGGCTACACCTTT	CASSAERGYTF
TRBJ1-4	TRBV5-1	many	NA	TGCGCCAGCAGCTTGACTACTAATGAAAAACTGTTTTTT	CASSLTTNEKLFF
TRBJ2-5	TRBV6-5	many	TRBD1	TGTGCCAGCAAGACCGTACAGGGGCAAGAGACCCAGTACTTC	CASKTVQGQETQYF
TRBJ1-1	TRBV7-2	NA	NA	TGTGCCAGCAGCTTAAGTACGGCCGGGTACACTGAAGCTTTCTTT	CASSLSTAGYTEAFF
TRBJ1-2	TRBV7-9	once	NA	TGCGCCAGCAGCGCACAGGGCGCAGAAGGCTACACCTTC	CASSAQGAEGYTF
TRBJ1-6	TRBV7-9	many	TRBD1	TGTGCCAGCAGCCAGACAGGGTTCGGATCACCCCTCCACTTT	CASSQTGFGSPLHF
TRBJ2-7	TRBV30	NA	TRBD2	TGTGCCTGGAGACTAGCGGGACACGAGCAGTACTTC	CAWRLAGHEQYF
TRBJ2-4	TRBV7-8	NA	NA	TGTGCCAGCCCTGCCTCAGTAGCCAAAAACATTCAGTACTTC	CASPASVAKNIQYF
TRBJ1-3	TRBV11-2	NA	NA	TGTGCCAGCAGCCCCTCGCTTCCGGCGGCAGTTGGAAACACCATATATTTT	CASSPSLPAAVGNTIYF
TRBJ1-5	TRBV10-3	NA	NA	TGTGCCAGCAGTCAAACTAGGGGGGCAGGCCAGCCCCAGCATTTT	CASSQTRGAGQPQHF
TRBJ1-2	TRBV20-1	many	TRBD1	TGCAGTGCTGCTCCAGGGGGCAATAACTATGGCTACACCTTC	CSAAPGGNNYGYTF
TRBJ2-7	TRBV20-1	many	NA	TGCAGTGCTAGGCTGGGCGGGCCGGCCTACGAGCAGTACTTC	CSARLGGPAYEQYF
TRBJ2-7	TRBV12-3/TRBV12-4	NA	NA	TGTGCCAGCAGTTTACAACAGGGACTCTCCTACGAGCAGTACTTC	CASSLQQGLSYEQYF
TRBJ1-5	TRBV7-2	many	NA	TGTGCCAGCAGCTTAGGACAGTTCAATCAGCCCCAGCATTTT	CASSLGQFNQPQHF
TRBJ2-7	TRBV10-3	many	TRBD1	TGTGCCATCAGTGGGGACAGGGACCACGAGCAGTACTTC	CAISGDRDHEQYF
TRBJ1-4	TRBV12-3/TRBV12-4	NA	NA	TGTGCCAGCAGTTTAGTGCCGGGGGTTGAAAAACTGTTTTTT	CASSLVPGVEKLFF
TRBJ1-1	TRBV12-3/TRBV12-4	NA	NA	TGTGCCAGCAGGGCCAGGGTAGGGGGGAACACTGAAGCTCTCTTT	CASRARVGGNTEALF
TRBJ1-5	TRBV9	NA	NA	TGTGCCAGCAGCGTAGAGGCAGGGTATTTTGGCAGCAATCAGCCCCAGCATTTT	CASSVEAGYFGSNQPQHF
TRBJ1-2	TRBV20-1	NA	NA	TGCAGTGCGGCGGGGGCGACTCATGGCTACACCTTC	CSAAGATHGYTF
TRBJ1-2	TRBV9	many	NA	TGTGCCAGCAGCGCGACACAGGGTTCGGGCTATGGCTACACCTTC	CASSATQGSGYGYTF
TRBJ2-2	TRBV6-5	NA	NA	TGTGCCAGCAGTTACTTGAGGAACACCGGGGAGCTGTTTTTT	CASSYLRNTGELFF